This T cell receptor (beta chain) was sequenced in a study of CD8+CD57+ T cells in acquired aplastic anemia. About the study: Sorted CD4+ and CD8+ cells yielded around 3 ug of DNA on average.

Genomic DNA, the template, was used for profiling of the TCR beta VDJ and CDR3. From the reads, TCRdb called clonotypes with MiXCR, one entry per CDR3 protein. The data contain 200,000 to 250,000 distinct CDR3 sequences, about 60% of them singletons. Patients who underwent sequencing had shown CD8+CD57+ cell expansion by flow cytometry. The germline CDR1 and CDR2 sequences are KGHDR and SFDVKD. The length of the CDR3 is 16 residues. With 7 bases clipped from V and 4 bases from J, the junction kept 10 bases outside the gene matches. Overall study results and limits: There were some 30 CD8+ CDR3 sequences that occurred in both patients and controls.

Worth noting for this clonotype: The antigen is not known.

Sequencing was performed on sorted CD4+, CD8+, or CD8+CD57+ T cells (not recorded which) from PBMCs. This TCR came from a human donor with aplastic anemia. This rearrangement joins TRBV24-1 to TRBJ2-1; 9 bases are shared with TRBD1. CDR3 coding DNA: TGTGCCACCAGCCCTCGGGGGACAGGGACATACAATGAGCAGTTCTTC. Its translation is CATSPRGTGTYNEQFF.